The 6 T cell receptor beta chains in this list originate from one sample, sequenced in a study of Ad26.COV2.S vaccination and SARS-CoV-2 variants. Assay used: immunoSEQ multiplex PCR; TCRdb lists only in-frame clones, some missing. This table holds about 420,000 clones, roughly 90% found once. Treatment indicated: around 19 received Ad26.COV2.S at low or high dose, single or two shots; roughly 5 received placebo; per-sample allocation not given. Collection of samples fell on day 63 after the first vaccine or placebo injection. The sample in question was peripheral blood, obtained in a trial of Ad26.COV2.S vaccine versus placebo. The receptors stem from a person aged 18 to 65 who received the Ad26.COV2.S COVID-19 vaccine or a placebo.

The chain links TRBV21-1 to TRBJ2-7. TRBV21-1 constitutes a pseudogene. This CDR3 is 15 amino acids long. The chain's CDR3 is CASSKEGDLDYEQYF. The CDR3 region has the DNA TGTGCCAGCAGCAAAGAGGGGGACTTGGACTACGAGCAGTACTTC.

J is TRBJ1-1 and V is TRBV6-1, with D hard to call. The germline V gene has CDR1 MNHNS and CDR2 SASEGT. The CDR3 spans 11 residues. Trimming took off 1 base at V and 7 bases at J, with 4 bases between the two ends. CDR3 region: CASSEENEAFF. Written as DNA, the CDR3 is TGTGCCAGCAGTGAAGAAAATGAAGCTTTCTTT.

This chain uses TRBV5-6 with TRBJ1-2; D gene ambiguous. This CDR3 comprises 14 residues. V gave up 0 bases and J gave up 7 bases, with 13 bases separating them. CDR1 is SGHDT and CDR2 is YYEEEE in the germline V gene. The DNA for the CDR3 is TGTGCCAGCAGCTTGGACAACCTAGGCACTGGCTACACCTTC. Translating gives CASSLDNLGTGYTF.

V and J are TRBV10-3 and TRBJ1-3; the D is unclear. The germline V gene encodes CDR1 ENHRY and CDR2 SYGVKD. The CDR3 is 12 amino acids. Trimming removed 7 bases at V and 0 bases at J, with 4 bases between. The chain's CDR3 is CAINLSGNTIYF. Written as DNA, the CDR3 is TGTGCCATCAACCTCTCTGGAAACACCATATATTTT.

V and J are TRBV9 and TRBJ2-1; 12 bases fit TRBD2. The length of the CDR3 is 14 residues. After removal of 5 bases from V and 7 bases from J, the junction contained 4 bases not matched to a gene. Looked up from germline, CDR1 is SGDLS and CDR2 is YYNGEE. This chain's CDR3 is CASSPGTSGNEQFF. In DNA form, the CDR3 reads TGTGCCAGCAGTCCCGGGACTAGCGGGAATGAGCAGTTCTTC.

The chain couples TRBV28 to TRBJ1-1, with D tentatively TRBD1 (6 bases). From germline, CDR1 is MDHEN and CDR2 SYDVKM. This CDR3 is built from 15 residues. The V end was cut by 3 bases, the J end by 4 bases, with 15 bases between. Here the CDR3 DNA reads TGTGCCAGCAGTTTGTATACAGGGTTGGGCACTGAAGCTTTCTTT. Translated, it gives CASSLYTGLGTEAFF.